This T cell receptor beta chain was sequenced for a study of blood T cell repertoires in COVID-19. Regarding this clone: One end of the junction fails to match germline, which may point to a read error.

In the authors' methods: Amplification with reference gene primers provided the estimates of nucleated cell counts. The protocol was immunoSEQ multiplex PCR, while the TCRdb copy is restricted to in-frame clones and leaves out a portion. The V and J calls and clone size come from that table; D and trimming were worked out from the DNA. The sample has about 62,000 clones; 72% are singletons. The CDR3 has 15 amino acids. Germline CDR1 is MGHRA and CDR2 is YSYEKL. What was sequenced was PBMCs or T cells enriched from blood (not recorded which). The chain employs TRBV4-1 and TRBJ2-3; 11 bases line up with TRBD2. The clonotype was recovered from an older woman who had been exposed to COVID-19. CDR3: CASRQTSGITDTQYF. The CDR3 nucleotides are TGCGCCAGCCGCCAGACTAGCGGGATTACAGATACGCAGTATTTT.